A selection of T cell receptor beta chains follows, all from one sample in a study of OX40 agonist ivuxolimab in advanced cancers. Repertoires were generated with immunoSEQ multiplex PCR, while TCRdb's copy carries only in-frame clones and drops some. This table has 75,000 to 100,000 clones, 80% to 90% appearing once. The sample in question was CD4+ or CD8+ T cells sorted from blood, obtained in a trial of the OX40 agonist ivuxolimab. The receptor source for this set is an adult with an advanced solid tumor such as melanoma, head and neck, liver or kidney cancer. Both conserved end residues are part of each CDR3. The order of the fields is clone size, D gene, V gene, J gene, CDR3 protein, CDR3 DNA. The D gene is left open where the match is weak. Clone size is stated in some rows and not others, as once, few, many or a class when expanded.

-	-	TRBV6-5	TRBJ1-4	CASSPEVRTEKLFF	TGTGCCAGCAGTCCGGAGGTGAGGACTGAAAAACTGTTTTTT
-	-	TRBV18	TRBJ2-7	CASSPATGNTNYEQYF	TGTGCCAGCTCACCCGCAACCGGAAACACCAACTACGAGCAGTACTTC
-	-	TRBV18	TRBJ2-5	CASSPRAETQYF	TGTGCCAGCTCACCCAGGGCAGAGACCCAGTACTTC
-	-	TRBV6-5	TRBJ1-6	CASSYSNVVFNSPLHF	TGTGCCAGCAGTTACTCGAACGTGGTATTTAATTCACCCCTCCACTTT
-	-	TRBV5-6	TRBJ2-5	CASSLGTVQETQYF	TGTGCCAGCAGCTTGGGCACAGTACAAGAGACCCAGTACTTC
-	TRBD2	TRBV9	TRBJ2-1	CASSQGTSGYNEQFF	TGTGCCAGCAGCCAAGGGACTAGCGGATACAATGAGCAGTTCTTC
-	-	TRBV13	TRBJ1-1	CASSRRDGYTEAFF	TGTGCCAGCAGCCGCCGGGACGGCTATACTGAAGCTTTCTTT
-	-	TRBV13	TRBJ2-3	CASSPPSGTDTQYF	TGTGCCAGCAGCCCGCCCTCTGGCACAGATACGCAGTATTTT
-	-	TRBV10-3	TRBJ1-2	CAAGVTNYGYTF	TGTGCCGCGGGGGTAACTAACTATGGCTACACCTTC
-	-	TRBV14	TRBJ2-3	CASSQDSQVTDTQYF	TGTGCCAGCAGCCAAGATTCGCAGGTCACAGATACGCAGTATTTT
-	-	TRBV2	TRBJ2-4	CASSSLVVSKNIQYF	TGTGCCAGCAGTTCTCTAGTTGTTTCCAAAAACATTCAGTACTTC
few	-	TRBV7-9	TRBJ2-1	CASSPKLRVSYNEQFF	TGTGCCAGCAGCCCTAAACTTCGGGTTTCCTACAATGAGCAGTTCTTC
-	-	TRBV7-9	TRBJ2-3	CASMVVTQYF	TGTGCCAGCATGGTCGTTACGCAGTATTTT
-	-	TRBV14	TRBJ1-1	CASSLQGLTEAFF	TGTGCCAGCAGCCTTCAGGGGTTGACTGAAGCTTTCTTT
-	-	TRBV28	TRBJ1-5	CASSLTGDLYQPQHF	TGTGCCAGCAGTTTAACGGGGGATCTGTATCAGCCCCAGCATTTT
-	TRBD1	TRBV9	TRBJ2-1	CASSAGGSLYNEQFF	TGTGCCAGCAGCGCAGGGGGCTCCCTCTACAATGAGCAGTTCTTC
-	-	TRBV5-6	TRBJ2-7	CASSFRESYEQYF	TGTGCCAGCAGCTTTCGGGAGTCCTACGAGCAGTACTTC
once	-	TRBV6-1	TRBJ2-3	CASSERDGDTQYF	TGTGCCAGCAGTGAAAGGGACGGGGATACGCAGTATTTT
-	TRBD1	TRBV6-6	TRBJ1-2	CASRRPTGGNYGYTF	TGTGCCAGCAGACGACCGACAGGGGGAAACTATGGCTACACCTTC
-	-	TRBV5-4	TRBJ1-2	CASSLSNYGYTF	TGTGCCAGCTCATTGTCTAACTATGGCTACACCTTC
-	-	TRBV19	TRBJ1-2	CASSISGLVGYTF	TGTGCCAGTAGTATATCCGGGTTGGTTGGCTACACCTTC
-	-	TRBV28	TRBJ1-1	CASSPQSEAFF	TGTGCCAGCAGTCCCCAAAGTGAAGCTTTCTTT
-	-	TRBV15	TRBJ1-1	CATSRVMGKGNTEAFF	TGTGCCACCAGCAGAGTTATGGGAAAGGGGAACACTGAAGCTTTCTTT
-	-	TRBV28	TRBJ2-2	CATLEGGRTGELFF	TGTGCCACCCTAGAGGGGGGGCGGACCGGGGAGCTGTTTTTT
-	-	TRBV4-3	TRBJ2-7	CASSQQVGGWAYEQYF	TGCGCCAGCAGCCAGCAGGTAGGGGGGTGGGCCTACGAGCAGTACTTC
-	-	TRBV9	TRBJ1-6	CASSAGTYNSYNSPLHF	TGTGCCAGCAGCGCCGGGACGTATAACTCCTATAATTCACCCCTCCACTTT
few	-	TRBV18	TRBJ1-2	CASSKEGSRLSNYGYTF	TGTGCCAGCTCAAAGGAGGGGTCACGACTCTCTAACTATGGCTACACCTTC
-	TRBD1	TRBV2	TRBJ1-2	CASGLGGDYGYTF	TGTGCCAGCGGCCTAGGGGGCGACTATGGCTACACCTTC
-	-	TRBV7-2	TRBJ1-4	CASSSRLGANEKLFF	TGTGCCAGCAGCTCCAGACTAGGGGCTAATGAAAAACTGTTTTTT
-	-	TRBV13	TRBJ2-2	CASSRDSAGAGELFF	TGTGCCAGCAGCCGGGACTCGGCGGGCGCCGGGGAGCTGTTTTTT
-	-	TRBV28	TRBJ1-1	CASSLPGDGEAFF	TGTGCCAGCAGCCTCCCCGGTGACGGCGAAGCTTTCTTT
-	TRBD2	TRBV25-1	TRBJ2-2	CASSSGSVTGELFF	TGTGCCAGCAGTAGCGGGAGTGTCACCGGGGAGCTGTTTTTT
-	-	TRBV28	TRBJ2-1	CASSLGGAYNEQFF	TGTGCCAGCAGTTTAGGAGGAGCCTACAATGAGCAGTTCTTC
-	TRBD2	TRBV6-4	TRBJ2-1	CASSSEPGLAFNNEQFF	TGTGCCAGCAGTTCTGAACCGGGACTAGCGTTCAACAATGAGCAGTTCTTC
-	-	TRBV6-1	TRBJ1-1	CASSTPGLNTEAFF	TGTGCCAGCAGTACCCCAGGGTTGAACACTGAAGCTTTCTTT
-	-	TRBV28	TRBJ1-4	CATSGEKLFF	TGTGCCACCTCTGGTGAAAAACTGTTTTTT
-	-	TRBV10-3	TRBJ2-1	CAISESMRGNNEQFF	TGTGCCATCAGTGAGTCGATGCGGGGTAATAATGAGCAGTTCTTC